What follows are 14 T cell receptor beta chains derived from one specimen sequenced in a study of control samples from healthy donors and cancer patients. Repertoires were generated with immunoSEQ multiplex PCR, while TCRdb's copy carries only in-frame clones and drops some. Among over 70,000 clones listed, around nine tenths were seen once. Sequenced sample: PBMCs. The receptors shown here come from a woman aged 50 to 65 with colorectal cancer.

The V call is TRBV5-1, the J call TRBJ1-1; 8 nucleotides agree with TRBD1. V lost 4 bases and J lost 0; bases outside the gene matches: 5. The CDR3 length is 15 residues. CDR1 SGHRS and CDR2 YFSETQ come from the germline V gene. The CDR3 region is CASSGGQGVNTEAFF. The DNA of the CDR3 is TGCGCCAGCAGCGGAGGACAGGGTGTGAACACTGAAGCTTTCTTT.

The genes are TRBV7-3 and TRBJ1-6, with 7 nucleotides matching TRBD1. The length of the CDR3 is 13 residues. Germline values: CDR1 SGHTA, CDR2 FQGTGA. The J segment lost 6 bases and the V segment lost 6 bases, leaving 2 bases of the junction unmatched. As DNA, the CDR3 is TGTGCCAGCAGTGGGACAGTTAATTCACCCCTCCACTTT. Its translation is CASSGTVNSPLHF.

This chain links TRBV4-1 with TRBJ2-5; D could derive from TRBD1 or TRBD2 (6 bases each). The CDR3 is 12 residues long. CDR1 and CDR2 from the germline V gene are MGHRA and YSYEKL. V shed 6 bases and J shed 6 bases, with 11 bases lying between them. Here the CDR3 reads CASRGGEKTQYF. CDR3 in DNA: TGCGCCAGCAGGGGGGGCGAGAAGACCCAGTACTTC.

The rearrangement links TRBV28 to TRBJ2-1, with D perhaps assigned TRBD1 or TRBD2 (6 bases each). V was shortened by 8 bases and J by 3 bases, with 17 bases between the two germline ends. This CDR3 contains 15 residues. Germline assignment: CDR1 MDHEN and CDR2 SYDVKM. The CDR3 DNA reads TGTGCCAGCCGGGGGCCGCACGTTCTCTACAATGAGCAGTTCTTC. Translated, it gives CASRGPHVLYNEQFF.

The chain is built from TRBV19 and TRBJ1-3, with 9 bases lining up with TRBD1. CDR1 LNHDA and CDR2 SQIVND come from the germline V gene (reference sequence). The CDR3 is 17 residues long. V shed 6 bases and J 2 bases; nucleotides not matched to a gene: 11. The CDR3 DNA is TGTGCCAGTAGCTTAACCGGGACAGGGTGGACTGGAAACACCATATATTTT. The encoded protein is CASSLTGTGWTGNTIYF.

DNA for the CDR3: TGCAGTGCTAGTAGGGGCACTGAAGCTTTCTTT. Protein sequence: CSASRGTEAFF. The chain links TRBV20-1 to TRBJ1-1; tentative D call: TRBD1 (5 bases). V lost 3 bases and J 4 bases, leaving 6 bases between the germline ends. Germline CDR1 DFQATT, CDR2 SNEGSKA (reference sequence). This CDR3 contains 11 residues.

This rearrangement joins TRBV5-1 to TRBJ1-2, with 9 bases that match TRBD1. The V and J ends lost 3 bases and 7 bases, in that order; junction bases with no gene match: 4. The CDR3 runs to 13 residues. From germline, CDR1 is SGHRS and CDR2 YFSETQ. The CDR3 loop reads CASSWTGEGGYTF. In DNA form, the CDR3 reads TGCGCCAGCAGCTGGACAGGGGAAGGTGGCTACACCTTC.

The chain links TRBV5-1 to TRBJ1-1; D ambiguous. The germline V gene has CDR1 SGHRS and CDR2 YFSETQ. V lost 5 bases, J lost 0 bases, and 17 bases lay in between. CDR3 length: 16 amino acids. DNA for the CDR3: TGCGCCAGCAGATCGAAGGTCGGCTCCATGAACACTGAAGCTTTCTTT. Residues: CASRSKVGSMNTEAFF.

The V and J genes are TRBV18 and TRBJ2-1; TRBD2 matches 8 bases. V was clipped by 6 bases and J by 0 bases; unmatched bases: 10. Germline CDR1 is KGHSH and CDR2 is LQKENI. The CDR3 consists of 17 residues. CDR3 in amino acids: CASSLSSGFSSYNEQFF. In DNA, the CDR3 is TGTGCCAGCTCCCTCTCTAGCGGGTTTAGCTCCTACAATGAGCAGTTCTTC.

This clone was seen a few times. This sequence joins TRBV24-1 and TRBJ1-2, with unresolved D. Trimming stripped 2 bases from V and 7 bases from J, with 13 bases between. CDR1 KGHDR and CDR2 SFDVKD come from the germline V gene. CDR3 length: 14 amino acids. The CDR3 bases are TGTGCCACCAGTGATTCGACATCGGCGGGTGGCTACACCTTC. Protein product: CATSDSTSAGGYTF.

The V gene is TRBV5-1, the J gene TRBJ2-3; TRBD2 matches 13 bases. Losses at the gene ends were 5 bases for V and 4 bases for J; bases not matched to a gene: 1. This CDR3 contains 14 residues. Germline lookup yields CDR1 SGHRS and CDR2 YFSETQ. CDR3: CASRTSGGADTQYF. The CDR3 bases are TGCGCCAGCAGAACTAGCGGGGGGGCAGATACGCAGTATTTT.

J is TRBJ2-3 and V is TRBV6-1, with a tentative D call TRBD1 (6 bases). The CDR3 is made up of 18 amino acids. V was clipped by 3 bases and J by 2 bases, with 21 bases between them. The germline V gene encodes CDR1 MNHNS and CDR2 SASEGT. CDR3 DNA: TGTGCCAGCAGTGACCACCCAAAGTACAGGGTGTACACAGATACGCAGTATTTT. This codes for CASSDHPKYRVYTDTQYF.

The CDR3 here is CASSPPWTTNEQFF. The CDR3 bases are TGTGCCAGCAGCCCCCCGTGGACCACCAATGAGCAGTTCTTC. The chain joins TRBV6-6 to TRBJ2-1, with D uncertain. This CDR3 is 14 amino acids long. Germline values: CDR1 MNHNY, CDR2 SVGAGI (reference sequence). The V end was cut by 6 bases, the J end by 6 bases, with 15 bases between.

Comment on this clone: The identical CDR3 is also encoded by other nucleotide sequences in the sample. The V and J genes are TRBV9 and TRBJ1-2; D is unresolved. V was trimmed by 4 bases and J by 8 bases, leaving 12 bases between them. Germline lookup yields CDR1 SGDLS and CDR2 YYNGEE. The CDR3 runs to 12 residues. Here the CDR3 reads CASSPSKGGYTF. The CDR3 DNA reads TGTGCCAGCAGCCCTTCCAAAGGGGGCTACACCTTC.